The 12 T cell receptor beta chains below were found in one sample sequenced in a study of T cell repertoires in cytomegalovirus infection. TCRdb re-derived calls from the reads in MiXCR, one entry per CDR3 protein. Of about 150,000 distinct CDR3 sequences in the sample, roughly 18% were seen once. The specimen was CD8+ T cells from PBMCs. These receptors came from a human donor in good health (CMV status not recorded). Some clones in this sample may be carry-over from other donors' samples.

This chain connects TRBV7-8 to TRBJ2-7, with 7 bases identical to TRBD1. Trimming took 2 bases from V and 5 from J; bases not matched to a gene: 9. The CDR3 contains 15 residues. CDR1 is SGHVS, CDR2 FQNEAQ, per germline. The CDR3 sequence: CASSLSLTGLHEQYF. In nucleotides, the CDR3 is TGTGCCAGCAGCTTATCCTTGACAGGGTTGCACGAGCAGTACTTC.

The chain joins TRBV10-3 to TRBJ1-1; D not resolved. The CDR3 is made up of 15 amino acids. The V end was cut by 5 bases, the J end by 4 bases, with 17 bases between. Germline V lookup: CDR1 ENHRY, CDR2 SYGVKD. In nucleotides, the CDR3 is TGTGCCATCAGTCCGAACCCGTACGGAGGCACTGAAGCTTTCTTT. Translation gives CAISPNPYGGTEAFF.

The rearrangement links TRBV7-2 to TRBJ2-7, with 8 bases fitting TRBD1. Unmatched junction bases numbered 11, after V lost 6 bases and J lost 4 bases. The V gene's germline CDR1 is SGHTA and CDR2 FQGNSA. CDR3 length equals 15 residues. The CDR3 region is CASRKSQGAVYEQYF. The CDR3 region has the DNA TGTGCCAGCAGAAAATCCCAGGGGGCGGTTTACGAGCAGTACTTC.

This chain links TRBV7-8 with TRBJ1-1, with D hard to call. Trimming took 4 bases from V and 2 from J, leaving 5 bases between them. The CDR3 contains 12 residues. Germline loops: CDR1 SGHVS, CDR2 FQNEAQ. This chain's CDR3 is CASSSANTEAFF. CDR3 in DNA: TGTGCCAGCAGCTCTGCTAACACTGAAGCTTTCTTT. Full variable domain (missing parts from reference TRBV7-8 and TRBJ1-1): GAGVSQSPRYKVAKRGQDVALRCDPISGHVSLFWYQQALGQGPEFLTYFQNEAQLDKSGLPSDRFFAERPEGSVSTLKIQRTQQEDSAVYLCASSSANTEAFFGQGTRLTVV.

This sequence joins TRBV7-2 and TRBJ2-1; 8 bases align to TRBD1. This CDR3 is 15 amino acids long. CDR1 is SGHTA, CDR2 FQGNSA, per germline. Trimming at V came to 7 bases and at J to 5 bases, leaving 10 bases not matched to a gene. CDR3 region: CASTQGAARHNEQFF. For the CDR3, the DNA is TGTGCCAGCACCCAGGGGGCGGCCCGGCACAATGAGCAGTTCTTC.

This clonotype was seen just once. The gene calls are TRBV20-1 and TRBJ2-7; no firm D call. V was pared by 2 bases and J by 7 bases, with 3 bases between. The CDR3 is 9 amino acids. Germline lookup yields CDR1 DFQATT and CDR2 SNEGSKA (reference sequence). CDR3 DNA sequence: TGCAGTGCTAGACAAGAGCAGTACTTC. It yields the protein CSARQEQYF.

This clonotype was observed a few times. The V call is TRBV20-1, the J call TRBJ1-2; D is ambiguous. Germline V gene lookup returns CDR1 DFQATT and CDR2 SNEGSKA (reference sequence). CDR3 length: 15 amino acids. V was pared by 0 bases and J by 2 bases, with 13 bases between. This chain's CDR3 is CSARDTAGGNYGYTF. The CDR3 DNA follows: TGCAGTGCTAGAGATACGGCAGGAGGGAACTATGGCTACACCTTC.

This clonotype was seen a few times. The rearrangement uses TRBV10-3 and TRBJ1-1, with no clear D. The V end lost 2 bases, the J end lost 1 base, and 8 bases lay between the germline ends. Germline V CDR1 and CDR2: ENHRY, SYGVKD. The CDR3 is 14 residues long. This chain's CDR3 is CAISEEGSNTEAFF. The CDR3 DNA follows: TGTGCCATCAGTGAGGAAGGGTCGAACACTGAAGCTTTCTTT.

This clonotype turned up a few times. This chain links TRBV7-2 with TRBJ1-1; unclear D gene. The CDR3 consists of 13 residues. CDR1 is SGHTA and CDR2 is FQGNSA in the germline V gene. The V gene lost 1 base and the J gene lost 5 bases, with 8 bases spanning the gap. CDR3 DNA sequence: TGTGCCAGCAGCTTAGGTGGTTGGACTGAAGCTTTCTTT. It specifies CASSLGGWTEAFF.

The CDR3 coding sequence is TGTGCCAGTACCCTCGGACTGGGAGAATACGAGCAGTACTTC. Its protein is CASTLGLGEYEQYF. V usage is TRBV19 and J usage is TRBJ2-7; possible D gene TRBD2, 5 bases. This CDR3 spans 14 amino acids. The V end was cut by 7 bases, the J end by 4 bases, with 17 bases between. The germline gives CDR1 LNHDA, CDR2 SQIVND (reference sequence).

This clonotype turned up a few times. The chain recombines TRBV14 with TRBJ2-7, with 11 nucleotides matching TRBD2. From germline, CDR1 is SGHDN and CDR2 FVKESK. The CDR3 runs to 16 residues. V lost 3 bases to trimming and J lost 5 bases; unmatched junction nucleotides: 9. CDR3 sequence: CASSHAGTSGTNEQYF. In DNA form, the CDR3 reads TGTGCCAGCAGCCATGCCGGGACTAGCGGCACCAACGAGCAGTACTTC.

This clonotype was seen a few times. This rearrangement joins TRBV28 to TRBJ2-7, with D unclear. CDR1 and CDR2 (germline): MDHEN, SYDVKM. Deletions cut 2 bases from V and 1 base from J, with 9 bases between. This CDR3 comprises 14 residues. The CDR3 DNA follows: TGTGCCAGCAGTTTACTGGACGGATCCTACGAGCAGTACTTC. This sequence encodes CASSLLDGSYEQYF.